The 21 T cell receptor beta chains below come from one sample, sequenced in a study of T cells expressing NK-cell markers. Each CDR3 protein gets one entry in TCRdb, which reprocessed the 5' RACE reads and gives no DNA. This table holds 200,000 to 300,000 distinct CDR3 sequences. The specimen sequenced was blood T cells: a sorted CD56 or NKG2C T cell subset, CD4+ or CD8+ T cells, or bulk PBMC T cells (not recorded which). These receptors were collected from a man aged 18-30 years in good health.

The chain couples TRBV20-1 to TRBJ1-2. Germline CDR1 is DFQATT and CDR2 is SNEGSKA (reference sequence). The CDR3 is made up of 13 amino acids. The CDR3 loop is CSARGDREGGYTF.

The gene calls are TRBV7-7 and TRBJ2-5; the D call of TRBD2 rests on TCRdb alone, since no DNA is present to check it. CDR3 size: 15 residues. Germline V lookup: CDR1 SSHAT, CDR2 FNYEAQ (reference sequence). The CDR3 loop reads CASSLLSSGRETQYF.

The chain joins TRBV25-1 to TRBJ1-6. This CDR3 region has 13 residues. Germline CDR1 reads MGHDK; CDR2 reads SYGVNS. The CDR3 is CASSAVGNSPLHF.

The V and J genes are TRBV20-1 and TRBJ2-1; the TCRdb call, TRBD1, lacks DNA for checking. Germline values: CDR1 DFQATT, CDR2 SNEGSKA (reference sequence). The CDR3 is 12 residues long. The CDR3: CSNDGQGNEQFF.

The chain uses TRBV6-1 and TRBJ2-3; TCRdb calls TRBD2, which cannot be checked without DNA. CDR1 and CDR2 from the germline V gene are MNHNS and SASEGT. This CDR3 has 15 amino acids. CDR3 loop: CASSPGLAETDTQYF.

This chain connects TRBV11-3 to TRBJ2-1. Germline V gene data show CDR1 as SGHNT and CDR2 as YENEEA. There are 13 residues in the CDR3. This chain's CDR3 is CASSLEGVTEQFF.

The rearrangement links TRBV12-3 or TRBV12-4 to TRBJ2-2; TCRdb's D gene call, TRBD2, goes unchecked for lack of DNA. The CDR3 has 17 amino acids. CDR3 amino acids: CASGGGNSGANTGELFF.

The CDR3 loop is CASRPGPPVGYEQYF. The rearrangement uses TRBV7-2 and TRBJ2-7; TCRdb's D call of TRBD1 is untestable without DNA. The germline V gene encodes CDR1 SGHTA and CDR2 FQGNSA. This CDR3 has 15 amino acids.

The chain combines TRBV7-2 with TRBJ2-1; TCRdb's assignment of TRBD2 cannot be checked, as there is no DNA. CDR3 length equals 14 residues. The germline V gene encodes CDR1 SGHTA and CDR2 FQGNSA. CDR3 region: CASSLGGRKIEQFF.

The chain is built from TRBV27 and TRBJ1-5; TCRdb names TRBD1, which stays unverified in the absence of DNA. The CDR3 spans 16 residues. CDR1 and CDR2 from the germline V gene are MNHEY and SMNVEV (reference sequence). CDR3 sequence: CASQGTHRGGNQPQHF.

CDR3 amino acids: CSVREQFVGGAFF. This chain links TRBV29-1 with TRBJ1-1; without DNA, the TCRdb call of TRBD1 cannot be checked. This CDR3 has 13 amino acids. Germline lookup yields CDR1 SQVTM and CDR2 ANQGSEA.

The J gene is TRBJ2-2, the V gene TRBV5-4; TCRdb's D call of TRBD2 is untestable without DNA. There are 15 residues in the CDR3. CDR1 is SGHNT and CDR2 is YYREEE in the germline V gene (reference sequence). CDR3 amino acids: CASSGRDPNTGELFF.

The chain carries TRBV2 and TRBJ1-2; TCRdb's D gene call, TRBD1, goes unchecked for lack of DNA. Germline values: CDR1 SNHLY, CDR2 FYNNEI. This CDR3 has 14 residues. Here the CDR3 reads CASSLGGSNYGYTF.

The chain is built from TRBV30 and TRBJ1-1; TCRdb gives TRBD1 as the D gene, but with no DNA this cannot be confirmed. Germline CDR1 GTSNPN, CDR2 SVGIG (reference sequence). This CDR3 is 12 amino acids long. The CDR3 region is CAWTGGGTEAFF.

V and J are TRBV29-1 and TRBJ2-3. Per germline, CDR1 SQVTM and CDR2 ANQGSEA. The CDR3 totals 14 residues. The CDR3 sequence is CSVAKDPGTDTQYF.

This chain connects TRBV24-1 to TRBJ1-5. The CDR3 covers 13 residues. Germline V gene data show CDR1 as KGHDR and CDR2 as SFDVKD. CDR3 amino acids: CATSDINNQPQHF.

Here the CDR3 reads CSERARGVYNEQFF. The chain employs TRBV20-1 and TRBJ2-1; as DNA is missing, the TRBD1 call by TCRdb cannot be tested. The germline CDR1 and CDR2 sequences are DFQATT and SNEGSKA (reference sequence). The CDR3 length is 14 residues.

The CDR3 sequence is CASSLDQQQGTGELFF. This chain joins TRBV7-8 and TRBJ2-2; the TRBD1 assignment by TCRdb is unverifiable without DNA. The CDR3 length is 16 residues. Germline loops: CDR1 SGHVS, CDR2 FQNEAQ.

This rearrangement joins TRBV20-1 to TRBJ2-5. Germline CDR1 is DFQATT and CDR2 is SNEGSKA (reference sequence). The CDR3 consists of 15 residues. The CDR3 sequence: CSATTDSWTGETQYF.

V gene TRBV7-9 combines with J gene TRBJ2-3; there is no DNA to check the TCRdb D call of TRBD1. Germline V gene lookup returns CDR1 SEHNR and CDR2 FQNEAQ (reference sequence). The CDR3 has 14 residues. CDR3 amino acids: CASSLVEGKDTQYF.

CDR3 amino acids: CSARDDSELQYF. This rearrangement joins TRBV20-1 to TRBJ2-3; TCRdb's D call, TRBD2, is unchecked because there is no DNA. The CDR3 extends over 12 amino acids. Germline CDR1 reads DFQATT; CDR2 reads SNEGSKA (reference sequence).